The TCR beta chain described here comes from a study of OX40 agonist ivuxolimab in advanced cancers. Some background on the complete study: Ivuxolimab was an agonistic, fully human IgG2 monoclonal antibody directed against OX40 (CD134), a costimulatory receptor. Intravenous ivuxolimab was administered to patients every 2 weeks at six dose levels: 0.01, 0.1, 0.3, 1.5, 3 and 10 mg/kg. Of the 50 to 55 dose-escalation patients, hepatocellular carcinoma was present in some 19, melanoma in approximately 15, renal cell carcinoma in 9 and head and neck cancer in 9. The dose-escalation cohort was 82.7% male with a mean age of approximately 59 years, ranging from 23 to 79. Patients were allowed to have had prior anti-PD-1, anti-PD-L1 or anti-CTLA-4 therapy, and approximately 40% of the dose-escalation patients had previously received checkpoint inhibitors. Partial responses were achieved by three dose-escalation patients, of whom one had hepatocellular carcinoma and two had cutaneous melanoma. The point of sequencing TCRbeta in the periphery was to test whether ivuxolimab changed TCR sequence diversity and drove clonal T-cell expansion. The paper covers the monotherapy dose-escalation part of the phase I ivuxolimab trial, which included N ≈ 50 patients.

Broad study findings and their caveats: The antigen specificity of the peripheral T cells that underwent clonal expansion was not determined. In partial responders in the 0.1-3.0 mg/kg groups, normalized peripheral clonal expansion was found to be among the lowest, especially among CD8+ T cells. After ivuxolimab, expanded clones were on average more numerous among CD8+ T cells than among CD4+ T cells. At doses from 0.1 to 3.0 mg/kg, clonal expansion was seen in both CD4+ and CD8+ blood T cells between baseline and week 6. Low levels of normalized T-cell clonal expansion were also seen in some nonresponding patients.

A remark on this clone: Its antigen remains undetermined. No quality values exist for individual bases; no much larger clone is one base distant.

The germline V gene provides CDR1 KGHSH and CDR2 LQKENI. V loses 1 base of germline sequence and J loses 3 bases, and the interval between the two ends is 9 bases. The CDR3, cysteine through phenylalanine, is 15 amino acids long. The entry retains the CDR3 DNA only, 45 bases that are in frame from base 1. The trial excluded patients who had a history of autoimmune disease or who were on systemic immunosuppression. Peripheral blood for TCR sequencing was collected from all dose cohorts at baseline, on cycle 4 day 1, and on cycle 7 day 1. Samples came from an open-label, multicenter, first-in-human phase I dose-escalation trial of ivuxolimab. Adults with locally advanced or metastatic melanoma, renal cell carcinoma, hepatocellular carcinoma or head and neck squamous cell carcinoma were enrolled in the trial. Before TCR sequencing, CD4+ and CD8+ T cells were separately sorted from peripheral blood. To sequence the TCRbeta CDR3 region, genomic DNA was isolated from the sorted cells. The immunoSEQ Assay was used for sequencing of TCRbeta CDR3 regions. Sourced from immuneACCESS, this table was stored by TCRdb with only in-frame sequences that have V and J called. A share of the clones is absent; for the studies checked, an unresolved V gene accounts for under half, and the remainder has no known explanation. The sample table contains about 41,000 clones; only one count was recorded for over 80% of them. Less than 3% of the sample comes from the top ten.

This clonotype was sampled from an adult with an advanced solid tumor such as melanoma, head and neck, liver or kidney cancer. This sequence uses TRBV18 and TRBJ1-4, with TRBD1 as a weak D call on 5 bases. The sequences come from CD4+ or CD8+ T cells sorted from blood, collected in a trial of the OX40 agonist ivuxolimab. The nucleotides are TGTGCCAGCTCACCACGGGACGGCCCTAATGAAAAACTGTTTTTT. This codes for CASSPRDGPNEKLFF.